The next 29 T cell receptor beta chains were all read from a single sample in a study of CXCR3-negative and CXCR3-positive naive CD8 T cells. In preparing the TRB cDNA libraries, 5' RACE with UMI labels was used. TCRdb reanalyzed the 5' RACE reads, giving one entry per CDR3 protein sequence and no DNA. The table lists about 120,000 distinct CDR3 sequences. Sequencing was done on a sample of naive CXCR3- CD8+ T cells from blood. Subset of the sample: CD45RO-CCR7+CD27+CD95- naive CD8+ T cells lacking CXCR3 (TNR3-). These receptors were obtained from a human donor in good health. Some clones in this sample may be carry-over from other donors' samples.

The V call is TRBV6-2 or TRBV6-3, the J call TRBJ1-1. Looked up from germline, CDR1 is MNHEY and CDR2 is SVGEGT. The CDR3 spans 14 residues. The CDR3 reads CASSFFPDSGEAFF.

The rearrangement joins TRBV10-3 to TRBJ2-2; the TCRdb call, TRBD1, lacks DNA for checking. Germline V lookup: CDR1 ENHRY, CDR2 SYGVKD. The CDR3 has 16 residues. The CDR3 loop is CAISEGTGGHTGELFF.

The rearrangement joins TRBV4-2 to TRBJ2-3. The CDR3 length is 12 residues. The germline V gene encodes CDR1 LGHNA and CDR2 YNFKEQ. CDR3 sequence: CASSLSADTQYF.

V is TRBV9 and J is TRBJ2-7; TCRdb's D call of TRBD1 is untestable without DNA. This CDR3 has 14 residues. The V gene's germline CDR1 is SGDLS and CDR2 YYNGEE. This chain's CDR3 is CASSPSTGSYEQYF.

This chain links TRBV10-3 with TRBJ1-2; TCRdb's assignment of TRBD1 cannot be checked, as there is no DNA. Germline assignment: CDR1 ENHRY and CDR2 SYGVKD. This CDR3 is 18 amino acids long. CDR3 residues: CAIRGDQTGTGGDYGYTF.

The V and J genes are TRBV5-6 and TRBJ2-2; the TCRdb call, TRBD1, lacks DNA for checking. There are 21 residues in the CDR3. CDR1 is SGHDT, CDR2 YYEEEE, per germline. The CDR3 reads CASSPLGVWKRAPSNTGELFF.

The rearrangement uses TRBV11-2 and TRBJ2-1; TCRdb's D call of TRBD1 is untestable without DNA. This CDR3 contains 16 residues. The germline gives CDR1 SGHAT, CDR2 FQNNGV. This chain's CDR3 is CASSFPQGSSYNEQFF.

The chain couples TRBV12-5 to TRBJ2-5; no DNA is available, so the TRBD1 call from TCRdb remains unchecked. Germline V gives CDR1 LGHNT, CDR2 FRNRAP. The CDR3 extends over 18 amino acids. CDR3 region: CASGPGGSTGTAGETQYF.

The chain carries TRBV7-8 and TRBJ2-7; TCRdb outputs TRBD1, but without DNA this stays unchecked. Germline V gene lookup returns CDR1 SGHVS and CDR2 FQNEAQ. The CDR3 has 14 residues. The CDR3 is CASSLVSGRNEQYF.

The chain couples TRBV7-9 to TRBJ2-1; TCRdb returns TRBD2, unconfirmable since there is no DNA. The CDR3 spans 16 residues. Germline V gene lookup returns CDR1 SEHNR and CDR2 FQNEAQ (reference sequence). CDR3 loop: CASSGTGLGSYNEQFF.

V is TRBV20-1 and J is TRBJ1-5; the TCRdb call, TRBD1, lacks DNA for checking. CDR3 length: 15 residues. CDR1 is DFQATT and CDR2 is SNEGSKA in the germline V gene (reference sequence). CDR3 in amino acids: CSATHPGQLNQPQHF.

The rearrangement uses TRBV4-1 and TRBJ2-3; TCRdb designates TRBD2, a call that cannot be tested without DNA. Germline CDR1 and CDR2: MGHRA and YSYEKL. The CDR3 is 16 residues long. The CDR3 here is CASSQLAGPEADTQYF.

CDR3 region: CASSERPHEQFF. The rearrangement links TRBV6-1 to TRBJ2-1; TCRdb returns TRBD1, unconfirmable since there is no DNA. The CDR3 consists of 12 residues. The germline gives CDR1 MNHNS, CDR2 SASEGT.

This sequence joins TRBV24-1 and TRBJ2-7; the D call from TCRdb, TRBD1, cannot be confirmed without DNA. CDR1 KGHDR and CDR2 SFDVKD come from the germline V gene. The CDR3 has 14 residues. CDR3: CATSESGPSYEQYF.

The V call is TRBV6-6, the J call TRBJ2-7; absent DNA, TCRdb's TRBD1 call cannot be checked. Germline-derived CDR1 and CDR2 are MNHNY and SVGAGI (reference sequence). The CDR3 is made up of 13 amino acids. The CDR3 protein is CASSFSGGYEQYF.

The CDR3 spells CASSYGRYNEQFF. V is TRBV7-9 and J is TRBJ2-1. CDR3 length equals 13 residues. CDR1 is SEHNR and CDR2 is FQNEAQ in the germline V gene (reference sequence).

The chain combines TRBV20-1 with TRBJ2-5. The CDR3 consists of 15 residues. Germline CDR1 DFQATT, CDR2 SNEGSKA (reference sequence). CDR3 region: CSARDLLAVEETQYF.

The chain links TRBV4-1 to TRBJ2-3. In germline, CDR1 is MGHRA, CDR2 YSYEKL. The CDR3 is 14 amino acids. CDR3: CASSQELSTDTQYF.

V is TRBV25-1 and J is TRBJ1-2. The CDR3 totals 15 residues. Germline V gives CDR1 MGHDK, CDR2 SYGVNS. CDR3 residues: CASSEWAGGVYGYTF.

The J gene is TRBJ2-6, the V gene TRBV29-1; TCRdb indicates TRBD1, and absent DNA this call remains unverified. The length of the CDR3 is 17 residues. CDR1 is SQVTM, CDR2 ANQGSEA, per germline. CDR3 protein: CSVYPDRGNSGANVLTF.

The rearrangement joins TRBV7-2 to TRBJ2-1. The germline gives CDR1 SGHTA, CDR2 FQGNSA. This CDR3 comprises 12 residues. The CDR3 protein is CASTHSYNEQFF.

The chain is built from TRBV28 and TRBJ2-3; the TRBD2 assignment by TCRdb is unverifiable without DNA. CDR3 length: 16 amino acids. Germline CDR1 reads MDHEN; CDR2 reads SYDVKM. CDR3: CASSPGLAGFTDTQYF.

The chain is built from TRBV28 and TRBJ2-7; lacking DNA, the TRBD2 call made by TCRdb goes unchecked. The length of the CDR3 is 15 residues. From germline, CDR1 is MDHEN and CDR2 SYDVKM. CDR3 in amino acids: CASSLTSGGSYEQYF.

The chain uses TRBV6-5 and TRBJ2-7; TCRdb picks TRBD1, but there is no DNA to check that call. The CDR3 is 15 amino acids. Germline assignment: CDR1 MNHEY and CDR2 SVGAGI. This chain's CDR3 is CASSYGGGGSYEQYF.

This chain connects TRBV19 to TRBJ2-2; lacking DNA, the TRBD1 call made by TCRdb goes unchecked. This CDR3 has 16 residues. Germline assignment: CDR1 LNHDA and CDR2 SQIVND (reference sequence). The chain's CDR3 is CASSRGTGANTGELFF.

The CDR3 loop reads CASSVRGLAGDTDTQYF. The chain couples TRBV5-1 to TRBJ2-3; TCRdb's D call of TRBD2 is untestable without DNA. The CDR3 totals 17 residues. In germline, CDR1 is SGHRS, CDR2 YFSETQ.

This chain joins TRBV21-1 and TRBJ2-2; no DNA is available, so the TRBD1 call from TCRdb remains unchecked. TRBV21-1 has pseudogene status. This CDR3 region has 16 residues. The CDR3 region is CASSSKSHRGGGELFF.

The chain recombines TRBV25-1 with TRBJ2-7. There are 12 residues in the CDR3. CDR1 and CDR2 from the germline V gene are MGHDK and SYGVNS. CDR3 sequence: CASSETLYEQYF.

The chain is built from TRBV7-2 and TRBJ2-3. Germline CDR1 is SGHTA and CDR2 is FQGNSA. There are 14 residues in the CDR3. The CDR3 loop reads CASTQEWSADTQYF.